Shown below are 23 T cell receptor beta chains from a single sample sequenced in a study of blood T cell repertoires in COVID-19. Here immunoSEQ multiplex PCR was the method, and the copy in TCRdb shows in-frame clones only, minus some. Of 110,000 to 150,000 clones listed, 85% to 90% are singletons. Sequenced: peripheral blood. These receptors came from a woman older than 75 with acute or convalescent COVID-19.

The chain combines TRBV11-2 with TRBJ2-1; no definite D call. The CDR3 sequence is 14 residues long. Germline V CDR1 and CDR2: SGHAT, FQNNGV. Trimming removed 6 bases from V and 11 bases from J, with 20 bases in between. The CDR3 DNA sequence: TGTGCCAGCAGATTTAGCAGCGTAAACACCAAGCAGTTCTTC. Translated, it gives CASRFSSVNTKQFF.

The V call is TRBV10-1, the J call TRBJ1-2; TRBD1 agrees at 9 bases. Per germline, CDR1 WNHNN and CDR2 SYGVQD (reference sequence). The length of the CDR3 is 15 residues. The junction had 7 bases not matched to a gene; V was cut back by 5 bases and J by 3 bases. The chain's CDR3 is CASSRPDRGHYGYTF. The CDR3 DNA reads TGCGCCAGCAGTAGACCGGACAGGGGACACTATGGCTACACCTTC.

The chain links TRBV18 to TRBJ2-2, with D possibly TRBD2 on 6 matching bases. V lost 4 bases and J lost 2, with 8 bases in between. Germline V gene lookup returns CDR1 KGHSH and CDR2 LQKENI. CDR3 size: 14 residues. The CDR3 DNA sequence: TGTGCCAGCTCACGGGACTCAAACACCGGGGAGCTGTTTTTT. Translation gives CASSRDSNTGELFF.

The V call is TRBV5-4, the J call TRBJ1-5, with D unresolved. CDR1 SGHNT and CDR2 YYREEE come from the germline V gene (reference sequence). The V end was cut by 1 base, the J end by 4 bases, with 3 bases between. The CDR3 sequence is 12 residues long. The CDR3 is CASSLHNQPQHF. In nucleotides, the CDR3 is TGTGCCAGCAGCTTGCATAATCAGCCCCAGCATTTT. The full variable domain, with the rest looked up from reference TRBV5-4 and TRBJ1-5, is ETGVTQSPTHLIKTRGQQVTLRCSSQSGHNTVSWYQQALGQGPQFIFQYYREEENGRGNFPPRFSGLQFPNYSSELNVNALELDDSALYLCASSLHNQPQHFGDGTRLSIL.

The rearrangement joins TRBV19 to TRBJ2-7; D gene uncertain. CDR3 size: 14 residues. Per germline, CDR1 LNHDA and CDR2 SQIVND (reference sequence). The V and J ends lost 3 bases and 0 bases respectively, with 9 bases between them. DNA for the CDR3: TGTGCCAGTAGTATGCGTAAAGACTCCTACGAGCAGTACTTC. It specifies CASSMRKDSYEQYF.

The V gene is TRBV5-1, the J gene TRBJ2-3; 10 bases align to TRBD1. Germline V lookup: CDR1 SGHRS, CDR2 YFSETQ. Unmatched junction bases numbered 12, after V lost 5 bases and J lost 6 bases. This CDR3 has 16 residues. CDR3 residues: CASSMAGQGNLDTQYF. CDR3 DNA sequence: TGCGCCAGCAGTATGGCGGGACAGGGGAACTTGGATACGCAGTATTTT.

The V gene is TRBV19, the J gene TRBJ1-3, with a possible D match to TRBD1 (5 bases). Germline V gene sequence: CDR1 LNHDA, CDR2 SQIVND (reference sequence). This CDR3 has 15 residues. The ends were cut back, 6 bases at V and 0 bases at J, with 12 bases in the middle. The CDR3 bases are TGTGCCAGTAGGCCAGGGTACGGCTCTGGAAACACCATATATTTT. Translation: CASRPGYGSGNTIYF.

V usage is TRBV29-1 and J usage is TRBJ1-2; possible D gene TRBD1, 5 bases. The CDR3 sequence is 12 residues long. Trimming removed 4 bases from V and 7 bases from J, with 13 bases in between. Germline CDR1 and CDR2: SQVTM and ANQGSEA. The CDR3 DNA reads as TGCAGCGTTGTACAGACAGAAGGTGGCTACACCTTC. Encoded protein: CSVVQTEGGYTF.

The J gene is TRBJ2-5, the V gene TRBV5-1; 16 bases map to TRBD2. After removal of 4 bases from V and 5 bases from J, the junction contained 8 bases not matched to a gene. CDR3 size: 17 residues. Looked up from germline, CDR1 is SGHRS and CDR2 is YFSETQ. The CDR3 DNA follows: TGCGCCAGCAGCGTGGGACTAGCGGGGGGGCCGGGGGAGACCCAGTACTTC. Amino acids: CASSVGLAGGPGETQYF.

The chain couples TRBV5-5 to TRBJ1-1; possible D gene TRBD1, 5 bases. The V gene lost 1 base and the J gene lost 4 bases, with 14 bases spanning the gap. Germline V CDR1 and CDR2: SGHKS, YYEKEE (reference sequence). The CDR3 loop spans 15 amino acids. Here the CDR3 reads CASSLSLGRGTEAFF. As DNA, the CDR3 is TGTGCCAGCAGCTTGAGTCTGGGGAGGGGCACTGAAGCTTTCTTT.

The CDR3 coding sequence is TGTGCCAGTAGTAGGACAGGGCGGGCAGATACGCAGTATTTT. Its translation: CASSRTGRADTQYF. The chain carries TRBV19 and TRBJ2-3; the match to TRBD1 covers 8 bases. Germline CDR1 is LNHDA and CDR2 is SQIVND (reference sequence). V trimming: 4 bases; J trimming: 4 bases; junction bases outside the gene matches: 4. This CDR3 spans 14 amino acids.

This clone was seen a single time. This chain connects TRBV7-9 to TRBJ1-1; D gene ambiguous. Germline-derived CDR1 and CDR2 are SEHNR and FQNEAQ (reference sequence). The germline V and J ends were trimmed by 7 bases and 0 bases, with 9 bases remaining between them. The CDR3 length is 13 residues. CDR3 DNA sequence: TGTGCCAGCACACTAACTGTGAACACTGAAGCTTTCTTT. Translation: CASTLTVNTEAFF.

The chain recombines TRBV5-1 with TRBJ1-4; D ambiguous. Germline V gene lookup returns CDR1 SGHRS and CDR2 YFSETQ. CDR3 size: 15 residues. The V end was cut by 3 bases, the J end by 4 bases, with 13 bases between. This chain's CDR3 is CASSSSPRGNEKLFF. In DNA form, the CDR3 reads TGCGCCAGCAGCTCGTCCCCCCGGGGTAATGAAAAACTGTTTTTT.

This chain connects TRBV10-3 to TRBJ1-6, with a tentative D call TRBD1 (5 bases). Per germline, CDR1 ENHRY and CDR2 SYGVKD. The V end was cut by 10 bases, the J end by 9 bases, with 22 bases between. The CDR3 totals 15 residues. The CDR3 sequence is CATGQDFELRSPLHF. CDR3 bases: TGTGCCACCGGACAAGACTTTGAGCTTCGTTCACCCCTCCACTTT.

This chain links TRBV7-9 with TRBJ2-6, with 7 positions matching TRBD2. J was trimmed by 3 bases and V by 6 bases; bases with no gene match: 8. Germline values: CDR1 SEHNR, CDR2 FQNEAQ (reference sequence). This CDR3 comprises 16 residues. The chain's CDR3 is CASRGGIEGGANVLTF. The CDR3 DNA sequence: TGTGCCAGCAGGGGAGGGATAGAAGGTGGGGCCAACGTCCTGACTTTC.

This clone showed up just a few times. This rearrangement joins TRBV25-1 to TRBJ1-6; D gene uncertain. Germline lookup yields CDR1 MGHDK and CDR2 SYGVNS. The V gene lost 5 bases and the J gene lost 10 bases, with 6 bases spanning the gap. The CDR3 loop spans 11 amino acids. The CDR3: CASSRGSPLHF. The CDR3 DNA reads as TGTGCCAGCAGTCGGGGATCACCCCTCCACTTT.

The chain combines TRBV7-9 with TRBJ1-2, with TRBD1 matching over 11 bases. CDR1 is SEHNR and CDR2 is FQNEAQ in the germline V gene (reference sequence). There are 13 residues in the CDR3. The V segment lost 6 bases and the J segment 6 bases; nucleotides outside the gene matches: 3. The DNA for the CDR3 is TGTGCCAGCAGTCGGGGACAGGGGGATGGCTACACCTTC. It yields the protein CASSRGQGDGYTF.

V and J are TRBV7-2 and TRBJ2-7; 7 bases match TRBD1. There are 13 residues in the CDR3. The V gene's germline CDR1 is SGHTA and CDR2 FQGNSA. J lost 2 bases, V lost 4 bases, and 2 bases had no gene match. The CDR3 here is CASSYGQAYEQYF. In DNA form, the CDR3 reads TGTGCCAGCAGCTACGGACAGGCCTACGAGCAGTACTTC.

V and J are TRBV5-1 and TRBJ2-1, with 10 bases matching TRBD1. CDR1 and CDR2 from the germline V gene are SGHRS and YFSETQ. This CDR3 region has 13 residues. The junction had 1 base not matched to a gene; V was cut back by 3 bases and J by 7 bases. The CDR3 reads CASSWDRGNEQFF. The CDR3 region has the DNA TGCGCCAGCAGCTGGGACAGGGGAAATGAGCAGTTCTTC.

The chain uses TRBV7-2 and TRBJ1-1; a possible D gene is TRBD1 (6 bases). The ends were cut back, 3 bases at V and 1 base at J, with 6 bases in the middle. Per germline, CDR1 SGHTA and CDR2 FQGNSA. The CDR3 totals 13 residues. CDR3: CASSLGQNTEAFF. The DNA for the CDR3 is TGTGCCAGCAGCTTGGGACAGAACACTGAAGCTTTCTTT.

The chain recombines TRBV6-2 or TRBV6-3 with TRBJ2-2; 9 bases agree with TRBD2. The CDR3 has 17 amino acids. Germline V gene sequence: CDR1 MNHEY, CDR2 SVGEGT. J was trimmed by 4 bases and V by 3 bases; bases with no gene match: 9. The CDR3 here is CASSYQLAGWGTGELFF. The CDR3, as DNA: TGTGCCAGCAGTTATCAACTAGCGGGTTGGGGCACCGGGGAGCTGTTTTTT.

J is TRBJ1-2 and V is TRBV6-5; 7 bases line up with TRBD1. The CDR3 contains 15 residues. J lost 2 bases, V lost 4 bases, and 7 bases had no gene match. Germline loops: CDR1 MNHEY, CDR2 SVGAGI. The CDR3 DNA reads as TGTGCCAGCAGTTCTGGACAGGATTTAAACTATGGCTACACCTTC. Encoded protein: CASSSGQDLNYGYTF.

J is TRBJ2-7 and V is TRBV7-2, with TRBD2 as a possible D gene (5 bases). CDR3 length: 14 residues. The ends were cut back, 2 bases at V and 2 bases at J, with 10 bases in the middle. CDR1 and CDR2 from the germline V gene are SGHTA and FQGNSA. In DNA form, the CDR3 reads TGTGCCAGCAGCTTACAGCCCGGGACCTACGAGCAGTACTTC. As protein: CASSLQPGTYEQYF.